Below are 23 T cell receptor beta chains sequenced from a single sample in a study of blood T cell repertoires in COVID-19. Clones were sequenced by immunoSEQ multiplex PCR, and TCRdb holds only the in-frame ones, with some missing. The sample lists roughly 150,000 clones; more than 75% were seen once. Sequencing was done on a sample of PBMCs or T cells enriched from blood (not recorded which). Receptor source: a woman in her 50s who had recovered from COVID-19.

This clone appeared once. V is TRBV7-9 and J is TRBJ1-6, with D possibly TRBD1 on 6 matching bases. This CDR3 has 13 residues. CDR1 is SEHNR and CDR2 is FQNEAQ in the germline V gene (reference sequence). V was clipped by 5 bases and J by 10 bases, with 12 bases between them. CDR3 region: CASSPYRESPLHF. In DNA form, the CDR3 reads TGTGCCAGCAGCCCGTACAGGGAATCACCCCTCCACTTT.

The chain uses TRBV13 and TRBJ2-1; D possibly corresponds to TRBD1 (6 bases). V lost 6 bases, J lost 4 bases, and 13 bases lay in between. Germline-derived CDR1 and CDR2 are PRHDT and FYEKMQ (reference sequence). The CDR3 spans 14 residues. DNA of the CDR3: TGTGCCAGCAGTCCCCAGGGGTGGTACAATGAGCAGTTCTTC. Translated, it gives CASSPQGWYNEQFF.

This rearrangement joins TRBV18 to TRBJ1-4, with 7 bases that match TRBD1. The germline gives CDR1 KGHSH, CDR2 LQKENI. V trimming: 5 bases; J trimming: 0 bases; junction bases outside the gene matches: 6. The CDR3 spans 16 residues. Here the CDR3 DNA reads TGTGCCAGCTCAAGGGGGCCGGGAGCAACTAATGAAAAACTGTTTTTT. Protein product: CASSRGPGATNEKLFF.

A few counts support this clone. V is TRBV12-3 or TRBV12-4 and J is TRBJ2-7; 8 bases match TRBD1. The junction had 7 bases not matched to a gene; V was cut back by 7 bases and J by 5 bases. This CDR3 is built from 13 residues. This CDR3 reads CASTWTGFNEQYF. In DNA, the CDR3 is TGTGCCAGCACCTGGACAGGGTTCAACGAGCAGTACTTC.

This clone was seen only once. The chain combines TRBV5-1 with TRBJ1-2; weak D call: TRBD1 (5 bases). There are 14 residues in the CDR3. CDR1 and CDR2 (germline): SGHRS, YFSETQ. With 0 bases removed from V and 0 bases from J, the gap between germline ends came to 6 bases. The CDR3 coding sequence is TGCGCCAGCAGCTTGGTGGGGCCTAACTATGGCTACACCTTC. Protein: CASSLVGPNYGYTF.

The chain is built from TRBV27 and TRBJ1-5; D might be TRBD1 (6 bases). Germline V CDR1 and CDR2: MNHEY, SMNVEV (reference sequence). The CDR3 is 14 residues long. The germline V and J ends were trimmed by 8 bases and 6 bases, with 17 bases remaining between them. The CDR3 is CASGRWGRGQPQHF. As DNA, the CDR3 is TGTGCCAGCGGAAGATGGGGGCGTGGTCAGCCCCAGCATTTT.

The gene calls are TRBV18 and TRBJ1-2; 9 nucleotides match TRBD1. V was clipped by 3 bases and J by 8 bases; unmatched bases: 7. Germline loops: CDR1 KGHSH, CDR2 LQKENI. This CDR3 region has 14 residues. This CDR3 is CASSPLDRGAGYTF. The CDR3 bases are TGTGCCAGCTCACCCCTTGACAGGGGGGCCGGCTACACCTTC.

The chain uses TRBV12-3 or TRBV12-4 and TRBJ1-1; D is perhaps TRBD1 (6 bases). This CDR3 has 13 residues. V gave up 8 bases and J gave up 5 bases, with 15 bases separating them. The CDR3 DNA follows: TGTGCCAGCCTAAGTAACAGGGAAACTGAAGCTTTCTTT. It codes for CASLSNRETEAFF.

V usage is TRBV5-1 and J usage is TRBJ1-1; 9 nucleotides agree with TRBD1. V shed 2 bases, J shed 6 bases, and the junction held 8 bases outside the gene matches. Germline loops: CDR1 SGHRS, CDR2 YFSETQ. The CDR3 covers 15 residues. The CDR3 loop reads CASSLRDREVPEAFF. Here the CDR3 DNA reads TGCGCCAGCAGCTTACGGGACAGGGAAGTACCTGAAGCTTTCTTT. Drawing the rest from reference TRBV5-1 and TRBJ1-1, the complete variable domain is KAGVTQTPRYLIKTRGQQVTLSCSPISGHRSVSWYQQTPGQGLQFLFEYFSETQRNKGNFPGRFSGRQFSNSRSEMNVSTLELGDSALYLCASSLRDREVPEAFFGQGTRLTVV.

Only a few counts were recorded for this clone. The chain employs TRBV25-1 and TRBJ1-5; no definite D call. This CDR3 spans 16 amino acids. Trimming cost V 2 bases and J 2 bases, with 13 bases left between them. Germline lookup yields CDR1 MGHDK and CDR2 SYGVNS. CDR3 DNA sequence: TGTGCCAGCAGTGAAGCGACATCTTGGGGCAATCAGCCCCAGCATTTT. It codes for CASSEATSWGNQPQHF.

This clone turned up a few times. The chain joins TRBV5-1 to TRBJ1-1; the D is unclear. Germline CDR1 SGHRS, CDR2 YFSETQ. The CDR3 is made up of 14 amino acids. V was cut by 0 bases and J by 1 base, with 7 bases left in between. This chain's CDR3 is CASSLGGGNTEAFF. CDR3 DNA: TGCGCCAGCAGCTTGGGAGGCGGGAACACTGAAGCTTTCTTT.

The genes are TRBV6-5 and TRBJ2-2; D perhaps matches TRBD2 (6 bases). V lost 4 bases and J lost 3, with 6 bases in between. CDR3 length: 13 residues. CDR1 is MNHEY, CDR2 SVGAGI, per germline. CDR3 nucleotide sequence: TGTGCCAGCAGTTGGGGGGACACCGGGGAGCTGTTTTTT. It is translated as CASSWGDTGELFF.

The CDR3 region is CASTPVIGSGSPREKLFF. The CDR3 coding sequence is TGTGCCAGCACCCCGGTCATAGGGTCCGGGAGCCCTAGGGAAAAACTGTTTTTT. This chain joins TRBV28 and TRBJ1-4, with D uncertain. The CDR3 covers 18 residues. CDR1 MDHEN and CDR2 SYDVKM come from the germline V gene. V shed 7 bases and J shed 8 bases, with 29 bases lying between them.

The chain carries TRBV12-3 or TRBV12-4 and TRBJ1-2, with D perhaps matching TRBD1 (5 bases). V was trimmed by 5 bases and J by 5 bases, leaving 12 bases between them. This CDR3 is 13 amino acids long. CDR3 coding DNA: TGTGCCAGCAGTACGGACGGGGGTTATGGCTACACCTTC. Protein product: CASSTDGGYGYTF.

The J gene is TRBJ2-1, the V gene TRBV5-1; 11 nucleotides agree with TRBD2. The germline CDR1 and CDR2 sequences are SGHRS and YFSETQ. The CDR3 loop spans 15 amino acids. The V segment lost 2 bases and the J segment 2 bases; nucleotides outside the gene matches: 0. This CDR3 reads CASSLLAGAYNEQFF. The DNA for the CDR3 is TGCGCCAGCAGCTTACTAGCGGGGGCCTACAATGAGCAGTTCTTC.

V is TRBV2 and J is TRBJ1-1; D ambiguous. The V gene's germline CDR1 is SNHLY and CDR2 FYNNEI. The V and J ends lost 6 bases and 2 bases respectively, with 7 bases between them. CDR3 length: 12 amino acids. The CDR3 bases are TGTGCCAGCAGCCTTGGCAACACTGAAGCTTTCTTT. Encoded protein: CASSLGNTEAFF.

J is TRBJ2-1 and V is TRBV10-2; 11 nucleotides align to TRBD2. The trim removed 6 bases at V and 4 bases at J, leaving 8 bases unmatched. Germline V lookup: CDR1 WSHSY, CDR2 SAAADI. The CDR3 contains 16 residues. The chain's CDR3 is CASSDVAGGLYNEQFF. Written as DNA, the CDR3 is TGCGCCAGCAGCGATGTAGCGGGGGGGCTTTACAATGAGCAGTTCTTC.

This chain joins TRBV6-5 and TRBJ2-5; D unclear. Germline V gene lookup returns CDR1 MNHEY and CDR2 SVGAGI. Trimming removed 0 bases at V and 5 bases at J, with 16 bases between. The CDR3 is 16 residues long. In nucleotides, the CDR3 is TGTGCCAGCAGTTACTCGGGTCCTACGTACGGGGAGACCCAGTACTTC. This translates into CASSYSGPTYGETQYF.

CDR3 in amino acids: CASSLTGEYSNQPQHF. The CDR3 DNA sequence: TGTGCCAGCAGCTTAACAGGCGAATATAGCAATCAGCCCCAGCATTTT. V gene TRBV5-5 combines with J gene TRBJ1-5; possible D gene TRBD1, 5 bases. The CDR3 extends over 16 amino acids. Germline CDR1 reads SGHKS; CDR2 reads YYEKEE (reference sequence). Trimming removed 2 bases at V and 0 bases at J, with 12 bases between.

This clone was seen a single time. The chain recombines TRBV28 with TRBJ1-1; no firm D call. This CDR3 region has 16 residues. CDR1 is MDHEN, CDR2 SYDVKM, per germline. V was pared by 5 bases and J by 0 bases, with 16 bases between. CDR3 residues: CASSPLLQELNTEAFF. CDR3 coding DNA: TGTGCCAGCAGTCCTCTACTCCAGGAATTGAACACTGAAGCTTTCTTT.

The genes are TRBV5-1 and TRBJ1-3; 10 bases align to TRBD1. Germline CDR1 is SGHRS and CDR2 is YFSETQ. CDR3 length: 17 amino acids. The V gene end was trimmed by 0 bases and the J gene end by 0 bases; junction bases not matched to a gene: 3. Here the CDR3 reads CASSLGGTGVSGNTIYF. DNA for the CDR3: TGCGCCAGCAGCTTGGGAGGGACAGGGGTCTCTGGAAACACCATATATTTT.

Points on this clone: Distinct nucleotide sequences in the sample also encode this CDR3. V and J are TRBV3-1 (or the pseudogene TRBV3-2) and TRBJ1-6, with 7 nucleotides matching TRBD1. Germline V lookup: CDR1 LGHDT, CDR2 YNNKEL (reference sequence). The CDR3 runs 15 residues. V shed 3 bases, J shed 1 base, and the junction held 0 bases outside the gene matches. The CDR3 reads CASSHRGSYNSPLHF. DNA for the CDR3: TGTGCCAGCAGCCACAGGGGGTCCTATAATTCACCCCTCCACTTT.

V is TRBV7-2 and J is TRBJ1-4; TRBD1 is a possible D gene (5 bases). Germline V CDR1 and CDR2: SGHTA, FQGNSA. The CDR3 covers 14 residues. Trimming took 5 bases from V and 10 from J, leaving 17 bases between them. As DNA, the CDR3 is TGTGCCAGCAGCCAAGGAGCAGGGCGTGGAAAACTGTTTTTT. It specifies CASSQGAGRGKLFF.